The 20 T cell receptor beta chains below all came from one sample that was sequenced in a study of OX40 agonist ivuxolimab in advanced cancers. The protocol was immunoSEQ multiplex PCR, while the TCRdb copy is restricted to in-frame clones and leaves out a portion. The data show 77,000 or so clones, approximately 85% seen once. The sample was CD4+ or CD8+ T cells sorted from blood, taken in a trial of the OX40 agonist ivuxolimab. The receptors come from an adult with an advanced solid tumor such as melanoma, head and neck, liver or kidney cancer.

The CDR3 DNA follows: TGCGCCAGCAGCGCCTGGACTAGCGGGGGGGTCACAGATACGCAGTATTTT. The encoded protein is CASSAWTSGGVTDTQYF. The chain is built from TRBV5-1 and TRBJ2-3, with TRBD2 identical over 15 bases. Germline V gene data show CDR1 as SGHRS and CDR2 as YFSETQ. The CDR3 contains 17 residues. V lost 4 bases to trimming and J lost 2 bases; unmatched junction nucleotides: 5.

The J gene is TRBJ1-1, the V gene TRBV7-2; tentatively, D is TRBD1 (5 bases). CDR1 SGHTA and CDR2 FQGNSA come from the germline V gene. The CDR3 sequence is 17 residues long. V shed 0 bases and J shed 0 bases, with 14 bases lying between them. The CDR3 loop reads CASSLALGTGMNTEAFF. The CDR3 bases are TGTGCCAGCAGCTTAGCCCTAGGGACTGGGATGAACACTGAAGCTTTCTTT.

The chain couples TRBV7-3 to TRBJ2-2, with 7 bases lining up with TRBD1. V dropped 6 bases and J dropped 4; count of bases not matched to a gene: 5. The V gene's germline CDR1 is SGHTA and CDR2 FQGTGA. The CDR3 sequence is 14 residues long. The CDR3 sequence: CASRPQGVTGELFF. CDR3 coding DNA: TGTGCCAGCAGACCCCAGGGGGTCACCGGGGAGCTGTTTTTT.

For this clone: Relative to the germline gene, one junction end is altered; a read error may explain this. V is TRBV27 and J is TRBJ2-5; 14 bases are a match to TRBD2. The CDR3 sequence is 17 residues long. Germline CDR1 MNHEY, CDR2 SMNVEV (reference sequence). CDR3 nucleotide sequence: TGTGCCAGCAGTTCGACGACTAGCGGGAGGGCAAAGGAGATCCAGTACTTC. This gives the protein CASSSTTSGRAKEIQYF.

V gene TRBV5-1 combines with J gene TRBJ2-3; D gene unclear. Per the germline V gene, CDR1 is SGHRS and CDR2 is YFSETQ. This CDR3 is built from 15 residues. The V end was cut by 4 bases, the J end by 2 bases, with 14 bases between. The CDR3 DNA reads TGCGCCAGCAGCCCGGCGGCGGCAGTCACAGATACGCAGTATTTT. Protein: CASSPAAAVTDTQYF.

The chain links TRBV19 to TRBJ2-7; 7 nucleotides match TRBD1. The CDR3 spans 15 residues. The J segment lost 0 bases and the V segment lost 4 bases, leaving 6 bases of the junction unmatched. Germline V gene lookup returns CDR1 LNHDA and CDR2 SQIVND (reference sequence). CDR3 sequence reads: CASSTPWDSSYEQYF. CDR3 sequence (DNA): TGTGCCAGTAGTACCCCCTGGGACAGCTCCTACGAGCAGTACTTC.

This clone was seen a single time. This chain connects TRBV6-1 to TRBJ2-3; D call uncertain. The CDR3 length is 12 residues. With 7 bases removed from V and 6 bases from J, the gap between germline ends came to 11 bases. Germline V gene sequence: CDR1 MNHNS, CDR2 SASEGT. CDR3 bases: TGTGCCAGCAACTGGGTTACGGATACGCAGTATTTT. Amino acid sequence: CASNWVTDTQYF.

The rearrangement uses TRBV5-1 and TRBJ2-1, with D possibly matching TRBD2 (5 bases). V was shortened by 4 bases and J by 2 bases, with 16 bases between the two germline ends. CDR1 SGHRS and CDR2 YFSETQ come from the germline V gene. This CDR3 comprises 16 residues. The CDR3 spells CASSRDETGPYNEQFF. CDR3 coding DNA: TGCGCCAGCAGCCGGGATGAGACGGGCCCCTACAATGAGCAGTTCTTC.

The J gene is TRBJ1-2, the V gene TRBV28; 11 bases fit TRBD1. V lost 3 bases to trimming and J lost 7 bases; unmatched junction nucleotides: 13. The CDR3 totals 17 residues. From germline, CDR1 is MDHEN and CDR2 SYDVKM. The CDR3 coding sequence is TGTGCCAGCAGTTTTACCGGGACAGGGGGAAGAGCCGGTGGCTACACCTTC. This codes for CASSFTGTGGRAGGYTF.

The chain combines TRBV6-6 with TRBJ2-2; either TRBD1 or TRBD2 may supply D (5 bases each). Trimming pared 4 bases from V and 5 bases from J, leaving 14 bases between. The CDR3 covers 15 residues. Germline CDR1 and CDR2: MNHNY and SVGAGI (reference sequence). CDR3 DNA sequence: TGTGCCAGCAGTTTCGGGGCAACTGGGACCGGGGAGCTGTTTTTT. It codes for CASSFGATGTGELFF.

This rearrangement joins TRBV18 to TRBJ1-1, with a weak D call TRBD1 (6 bases). The CDR3 is 13 residues long. Trimming removed 3 bases at V and 4 bases at J, with 9 bases between. Looked up from germline, CDR1 is KGHSH and CDR2 is LQKENI. The CDR3 DNA is TGTGCCAGCTCACCCCAGGGGCCCACTGAAGCTTTCTTT. It encodes CASSPQGPTEAFF. Supplemented by reference TRBV18 and TRBJ1-1, the full variable domain reads NAGVMQNPRHLVRRRGQEARLRCSPMKGHSHVYWYRQLPEEGLKFMVYLQKENIIDESGMPKERFSAEFPKEGPSILRIQQVVRGDSAAYFCASSPQGPTEAFFGQGTRLTVV.

This clone was counted only a few times. The V gene is TRBV29-1, the J gene TRBJ1-1, with a possible D match to TRBD1 (5 bases). Trimming stripped 6 bases from V and 1 base from J, with 6 bases between. The CDR3 loop spans 11 amino acids. Germline V gene lookup returns CDR1 SQVTM and CDR2 ANQGSEA. The DNA of the CDR3 is TGCAGCGTGGACAAGAACACTGAAGCTTTCTTT. Translation: CSVDKNTEAFF.

This clone was detected a few times. The chain links TRBV19 to TRBJ1-5; D may be TRBD1 (6 bases). CDR3 length equals 15 residues. Germline CDR1 reads LNHDA; CDR2 reads SQIVND (reference sequence). Trimming removed 3 bases from V and 4 bases from J, with 13 bases in between. The CDR3 DNA follows: TGTGCCAGTAGTATTATTGAGAGGGGGAATCAGCCCCAGCATTTT. It translates to CASSIIERGNQPQHF.

The chain couples TRBV28 to TRBJ1-4; D is uncertain. The germline V gene encodes CDR1 MDHEN and CDR2 SYDVKM. V dropped 2 bases and J dropped 8 bases, with 12 bases sitting between them. The CDR3 contains 14 residues. The CDR3 here is CASSLTDEREKLFF. The CDR3 nucleotides are TGTGCCAGCAGTTTAACGGATGAGAGGGAAAAACTGTTTTTT.

The rearrangement uses TRBV11-3 and TRBJ2-1; the D is unclear. The CDR3 sequence is 14 residues long. From germline, CDR1 is SGHNT and CDR2 YENEEA. V lost 4 bases and J lost 1, with 8 bases in between. The CDR3 DNA sequence: TGTGCCAGCAGCTACGGTGGATCCTACAATGAGCAGTTCTTC. Encoded protein: CASSYGGSYNEQFF.

J is TRBJ1-1 and V is TRBV6-1; D possibly corresponds to TRBD1 (6 bases). The CDR3 covers 11 residues. V was cut by 2 bases and J by 10 bases, with 8 bases left in between. The germline V gene encodes CDR1 MNHNS and CDR2 SASEGT. The CDR3 region is CASSEKGGAFF. The CDR3 coding sequence is TGTGCCAGCAGTGAAAAGGGGGGAGCTTTCTTT.

Written as DNA, the CDR3 is TGTGCCAGCAGCGTAAAGCAGCTGGACGCATATGGCTACACCTTC. Residues: CASSVKQLDAYGYTF. The rearrangement joins TRBV9 to TRBJ1-2, with no clear D. V was trimmed by 1 base and J by 5 bases, leaving 15 bases between them. CDR1 is SGDLS and CDR2 is YYNGEE in the germline V gene. This CDR3 has 15 amino acids.

Worth noting for this clone: Its ends do not fully match the called genes, so a read error is possible. Additional DNA sequences in this sample encode the identical CDR3. The chain combines TRBV11-2 with TRBJ1-6; D not certain. CDR1 is SGHAT and CDR2 is FQNNGV in the germline V gene. The CDR3 loop spans 13 amino acids. CDR3 DNA sequence: TGCGCCAGCAGCTTTTACGATAATTCACCCCTCCACTTT. This translates into CASSFYDNSPLHF.

In DNA form, the CDR3 reads TGTGCCAGCAGTTTAACGGTTCCGGGGGCTGAAGCTTTCTTT. It encodes CASSLTVPGAEAFF. The chain employs TRBV28 and TRBJ1-1; perhaps TRBD1 as D (5 bases). This CDR3 contains 14 residues. The germline gives CDR1 MDHEN, CDR2 SYDVKM. Trimming removed 2 bases at V and 6 bases at J, with 13 bases between.

The rearrangement joins TRBV6-1 to TRBJ2-7, with 9 positions matching TRBD1. The CDR3 spans 14 residues. Germline assignment: CDR1 MNHNS and CDR2 SASEGT. Unmatched junction bases numbered 4, after V lost 6 bases and J lost 1 base. DNA of the CDR3: TGTGCCAGCAGCCAGACAGGGGGGTCCTACGAGCAGTACTTC. Its protein product is CASSQTGGSYEQYF.